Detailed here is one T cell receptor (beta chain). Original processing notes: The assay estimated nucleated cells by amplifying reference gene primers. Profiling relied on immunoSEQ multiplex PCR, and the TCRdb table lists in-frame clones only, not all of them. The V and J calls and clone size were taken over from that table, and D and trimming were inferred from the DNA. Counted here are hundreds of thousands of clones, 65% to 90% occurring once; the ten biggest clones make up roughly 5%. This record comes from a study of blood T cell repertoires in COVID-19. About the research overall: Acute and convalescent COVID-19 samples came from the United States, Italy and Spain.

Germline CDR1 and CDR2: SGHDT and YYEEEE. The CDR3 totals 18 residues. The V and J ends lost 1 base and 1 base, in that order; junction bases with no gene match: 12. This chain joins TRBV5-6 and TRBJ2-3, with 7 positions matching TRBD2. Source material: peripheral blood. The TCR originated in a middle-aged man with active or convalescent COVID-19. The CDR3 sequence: CASSLPAYGGVGTDTQYF. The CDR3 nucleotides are TGTGCCAGCAGCTTGCCCGCATATGGGGGGGTAGGCACAGATACGCAGTATTTT.